This T cell receptor (beta chain) derives from a study of blood T cell repertoires in COVID-19 (TCRdb year 2020). Concerning the study at large: Samples covering the acute and convalescent phases of COVID-19 were provided by collaborators in the United States, Italy and Spain. The prospective study material was composed of cDNA or gDNA derived from T cells, B-cell-depleted T cells, or PBMCs. Deeply sampled blood TCRbeta repertoires from subjects exposed to, actively infected with, or recovered from COVID-19 were included in the dataset. The repertoires were released in a freely available public database meant as a resource for research on the immune response to SARS-CoV-2. Samples were obtained from the ongoing ImmuneRACE study (first 160 participants) and from 1,254 subjects provided by 6 global collaborators. A de-identified subject ID, COVID-19 status, age in years and sex were almost always included in the sample metadata. HLA class I and class II types, where available, came from metadata supplied by the sample provider rather than from assay-based typing. What the study reported, not specific to this receptor: The amount of clinical and demographic metadata varied by source and participant and was provided uncurated.

In the case of this clone: The antigen this receptor binds is unknown. Base qualities are missing; no much larger clone stands one base away.

V loses 2 bases, J loses 1 base, and the germline ends lie 11 bases apart. The CDR3 has 16 amino acids, counting the end cysteine and phenylalanine. Kept here is only the CDR3 DNA, which spans 48 bases and is read in frame from base 1. CDR1 and CDR2, looked up from the germline V gene, are MNHNS and SASEGT. TCRbeta CDR3 regions were amplified from genomic DNA using the immunoSEQ Assay, a bias-controlled multiplex PCR. The published analysis was carried out like this. The number of nucleated cells in each sample was estimated from the amplification of reference gene primers within the assay. Sequence reads were collapsed and filtered to measure the absolute abundance of every unique TCRbeta CDR3 rearrangement. For each sample, productive Simpson clonality was calculated by taking the square root of Simpson's diversity index across productive rearrangements. In TCRdb, the immuneACCESS table is reduced to in-frame sequences with V and J assigned. These tables do not hold every clone; where another copy was compared, an unresolved V gene accounts for under half, and the others remain unexplained. The V and J calls and clone size come from that table; D and trimming were worked out from the DNA. The sample table contains 150,000 to 200,000 clones; only one count was recorded for around 80% of them. The biggest ten clones account for roughly 3.4% of the sample.

Enrolling through a virtual design, the prospective study's participants ranged in age from roughly 18 to 89 years and lived across about two dozen United States geographic areas. To assign participants to cohorts, the prospective study relied on clinical history that participants themselves reported in a screening survey and a study questionnaire. ImmuneRACE Cohort 3 recovered participants were defined by two consecutive negative NP/OP PCR tests, healthcare professional clearance, or symptom resolution. In the prospective study, mobile phlebotomists collected whole blood, serum and a nasopharyngeal or oropharyngeal swab from each participant. Prospective study participants could optionally give additional blood draws and questionnaires over a roughly 2-month period. Before DNA extraction, blood samples from the prospective study were shipped at room temperature or frozen.

The sequence is built from TRBV6-1 and TRBJ2-2, with the identity of the D gene unclear. The receptor was isolated from a woman in her sixties or seventies who had recovered from COVID-19. Sequenced input: PBMCs or T cells enriched from blood (not recorded which). The CDR3 protein: CASSEFGTRNTGELFF. The nucleotide sequence is given as TGTGCCAGCAGTGAATTTGGCACCCGGAACACCGGGGAGCTGTTTTTT.